This TCR beta chain was captured by sequencing in a study of shared clonotypes between healthy human individuals. CD45RO-negative, CCR7-positively selected cells formed the naive CD8 fraction, excluding terminally differentiated effector memory CD45RA+ cells. This CDR3 is 14 amino acids long. Trimming cost V 3 bases and J 8 bases, with 14 bases left between them. CDR1 is SGHTA and CDR2 is FQGNSA in the germline V gene. Sequencing used immunoSEQ multiplex PCR; TCRdb keeps in-frame clones, though not all of them. The profile covers about 2 million clones, with about 95% appearing a single time and approximately 1.2% taken by the ten largest.

The receptor comes from a man between 18 and 35 years old in good health. The chain joins TRBV7-2 to TRBJ2-1, with D perhaps TRBD1 or TRBD2 (5 bases each). Specimen: naive CD8+ T cells sorted from blood. This chain's CDR3 is CASSFSFRGHEQFF. CDR3 coding DNA: TGTGCCAGCAGCTTTTCATTCCGGGGCCATGAGCAGTTCTTC.